The clone carrying this TCR beta chain was seen more than once but under ten times. This CDR3 comprises 12 residues. V dropped 6 bases and J dropped 7 bases, with 10 bases sitting between them. Germline V gene data show CDR1 as WSHSY and CDR2 as SAAADI. This PCR relied on a set of 60 Vbeta primers and 13 Jbeta primers. Study processing details: An analysis that came later counted roughly 80 million unique TCR beta chains, around 10 million shared. Method: immunoSEQ multiplex PCR; TCRdb's copy keeps in-frame clones and lacks some. V and J calls and clone size are given by that table; D and trimming were obtained from the DNA. Of under 150,000 clones listed, 70% to 85% are singletons. These data originate in a study of cytomegalovirus exposure and HLA in healthy donors. Study in general: Prior work identified 95 million to 120 million unique TCR beta sequences in 190 million or so T cells.

This TCR was sampled from a man younger than 40 in good health and CMV-seropositive. What was sequenced was PBMCs. The gene calls are TRBV10-2 and TRBJ2-1; a possible D gene is TRBD1 (5 bases). This CDR3 is CASRHDRNEQFF. The CDR3 bases are TGCGCCAGCAGACACGACAGAAATGAGCAGTTCTTC.